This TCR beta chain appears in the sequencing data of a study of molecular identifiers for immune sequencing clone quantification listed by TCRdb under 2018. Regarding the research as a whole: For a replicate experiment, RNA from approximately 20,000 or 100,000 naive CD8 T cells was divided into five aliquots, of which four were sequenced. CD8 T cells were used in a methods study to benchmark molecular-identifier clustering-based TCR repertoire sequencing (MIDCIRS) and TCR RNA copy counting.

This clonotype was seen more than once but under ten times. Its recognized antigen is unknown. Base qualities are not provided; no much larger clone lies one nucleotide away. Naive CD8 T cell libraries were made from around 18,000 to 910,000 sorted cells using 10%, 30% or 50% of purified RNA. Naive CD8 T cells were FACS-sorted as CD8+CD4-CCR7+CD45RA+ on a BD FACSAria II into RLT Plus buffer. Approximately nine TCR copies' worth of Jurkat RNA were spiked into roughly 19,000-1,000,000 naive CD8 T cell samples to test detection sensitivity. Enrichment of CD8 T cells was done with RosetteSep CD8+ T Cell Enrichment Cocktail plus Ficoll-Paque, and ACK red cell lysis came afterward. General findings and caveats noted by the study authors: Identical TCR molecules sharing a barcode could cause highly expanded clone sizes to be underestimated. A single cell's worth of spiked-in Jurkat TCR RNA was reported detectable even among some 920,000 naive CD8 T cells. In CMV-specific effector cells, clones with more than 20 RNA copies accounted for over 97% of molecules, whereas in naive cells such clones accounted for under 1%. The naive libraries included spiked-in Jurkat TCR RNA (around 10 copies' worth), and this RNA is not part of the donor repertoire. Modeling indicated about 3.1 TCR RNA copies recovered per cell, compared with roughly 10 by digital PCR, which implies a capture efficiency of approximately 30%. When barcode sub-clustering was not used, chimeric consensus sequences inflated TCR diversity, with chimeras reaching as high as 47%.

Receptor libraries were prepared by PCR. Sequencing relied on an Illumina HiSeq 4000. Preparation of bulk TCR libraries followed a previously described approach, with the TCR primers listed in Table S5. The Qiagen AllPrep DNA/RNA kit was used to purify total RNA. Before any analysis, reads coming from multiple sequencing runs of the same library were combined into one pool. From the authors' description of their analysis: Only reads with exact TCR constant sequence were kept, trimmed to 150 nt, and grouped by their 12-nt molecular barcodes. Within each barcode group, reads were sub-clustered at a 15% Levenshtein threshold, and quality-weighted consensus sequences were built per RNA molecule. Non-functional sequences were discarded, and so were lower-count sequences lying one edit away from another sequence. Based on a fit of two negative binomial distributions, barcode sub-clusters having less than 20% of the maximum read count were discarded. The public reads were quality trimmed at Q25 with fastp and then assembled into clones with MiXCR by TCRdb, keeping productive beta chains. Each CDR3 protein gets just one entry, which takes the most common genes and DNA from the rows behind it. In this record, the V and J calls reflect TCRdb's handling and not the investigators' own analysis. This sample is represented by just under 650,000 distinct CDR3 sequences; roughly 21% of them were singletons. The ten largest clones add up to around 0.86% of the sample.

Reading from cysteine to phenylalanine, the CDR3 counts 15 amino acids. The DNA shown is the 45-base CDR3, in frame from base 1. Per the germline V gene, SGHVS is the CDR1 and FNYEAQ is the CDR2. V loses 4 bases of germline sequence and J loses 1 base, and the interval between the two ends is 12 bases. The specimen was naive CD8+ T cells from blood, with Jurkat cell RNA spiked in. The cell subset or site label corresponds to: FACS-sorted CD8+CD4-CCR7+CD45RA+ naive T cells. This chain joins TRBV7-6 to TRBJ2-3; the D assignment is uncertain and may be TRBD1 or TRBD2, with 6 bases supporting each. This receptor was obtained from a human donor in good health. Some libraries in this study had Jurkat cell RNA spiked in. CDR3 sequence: CASSWGARGTDTQYF. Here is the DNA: TGTGCCAGCAGCTGGGGGGCCAGGGGCACAGATACGCAGTATTTT.